Following are 10 T cell receptor beta chains from one sample sequenced in a study of blood T cell repertoires in COVID-19. Generated by immunoSEQ multiplex PCR, the TCRdb table keeps only in-frame clones and is missing some. The sample gives 75,000 to 95,000 clones, 80% of which show up once; 12% is in the top ten. Sequencing input: peripheral blood. All receptors derive from a woman in her thirties or forties with active or convalescent COVID-19.

The chain recombines TRBV18 with TRBJ2-7; D perhaps matches TRBD1 (6 bases). CDR3 length: 17 amino acids. Trimming took off 3 bases at V and 0 bases at J, with 18 bases between the two ends. The germline gives CDR1 KGHSH, CDR2 LQKENI. CDR3 coding DNA: TGTGCCAGCTCACCTGGGATAATGACAGGTAGCTCCTACGAGCAGTACTTC. Translation gives CASSPGIMTGSSYEQYF.

This clone came up a few times. The chain carries TRBV19 and TRBJ1-1; no reliable D call. Germline V gene data show CDR1 as LNHDA and CDR2 as SQIVND (reference sequence). The CDR3 length is 14 residues. With 5 bases removed from V and 0 bases from J, the gap between germline ends came to 10 bases. The CDR3 DNA reads TGTGCCAGTAGTCTTGAGGGTATGAACACTGAAGCTTTCTTT. It codes for CASSLEGMNTEAFF. Full variable domain (missing parts from reference TRBV19 and TRBJ1-1): DGGITQSPKYLFRKEGQNVTLSCEQNLNHDAMYWYRQDPGQGLRLIYYSQIVNDFQKGDIAEGYSVSREKKESFPLTVTSAQKNPTAFYLCASSLEGMNTEAFFGQGTRLTVV.

In its sample, this clone was seen a few times. This rearrangement joins TRBV28 to TRBJ2-7, with D possibly TRBD1 on 6 matching bases. The ends were cut back, 2 bases at V and 2 bases at J, with 13 bases in the middle. The CDR3 consists of 15 residues. CDR1 and CDR2 from the germline V gene are MDHEN and SYDVKM. The CDR3 DNA follows: TGTGCCAGCAGTTTAGGGGGTCAGGGGACCTACGAGCAGTACTTC. Its translation is CASSLGGQGTYEQYF.

The rearrangement uses TRBV28 and TRBJ1-4, with D perhaps matching TRBD1 (6 bases). Trimming shortened V by 5 bases and J by 7 bases, and 17 bases separated the two germline ends. This CDR3 is built from 15 residues. Looked up from germline, CDR1 is MDHEN and CDR2 is SYDVKM. The CDR3 loop reads CASSLAGGLSEKLFF. CDR3 DNA: TGTGCCAGCAGTCTCGCCGGGGGGCTTTCTGAAAAACTGTTTTTT.

This chain connects TRBV11-3 to TRBJ2-1; 10 nucleotides align to TRBD2. The CDR3 has 18 residues. J was trimmed by 0 bases and V by 5 bases; bases with no gene match: 10. Germline values: CDR1 SGHNT, CDR2 YENEEA. CDR3 protein: CASSHRTSGRSSYNEQFF. CDR3 in DNA: TGTGCCAGCAGCCACCGGACTAGCGGAAGGAGCTCCTACAATGAGCAGTTCTTC.

The rearrangement joins TRBV28 to TRBJ2-1, with a weak D call TRBD2 (6 bases). In germline, CDR1 is MDHEN, CDR2 SYDVKM. CDR3 length equals 14 residues. V was cut by 4 bases and J by 4 bases, with 11 bases left in between. In DNA, the CDR3 is TGTGCCAGCAGTTGGGGGACTCTTTACAATGAGCAGTTCTTC. Its translation is CASSWGTLYNEQFF.

This chain joins TRBV19 and TRBJ1-4; D is unclear. The CDR3 contains 14 residues. Germline CDR1 and CDR2: LNHDA and SQIVND (reference sequence). Trimming pared 2 bases from V and 8 bases from J, leaving 12 bases between. CDR3 loop: CASSIKATGEKLFF. CDR3 sequence (DNA): TGTGCCAGTAGTATAAAGGCGACTGGGGAAAAACTGTTTTTT. Full variable domain (remainder filled in from reference TRBV19 and TRBJ1-4): DGGITQSPKYLFRKEGQNVTLSCEQNLNHDAMYWYRQDPGQGLRLIYYSQIVNDFQKGDIAEGYSVSREKKESFPLTVTSAQKNPTAFYLCASSIKATGEKLFFGSGTQLSVL.

The chain employs TRBV10-2 and TRBJ2-2, with D possibly matching TRBD2 (5 bases). The V gene's germline CDR1 is WSHSY and CDR2 SAAADI. V was cut by 8 bases and J by 1 base, with 14 bases left in between. The CDR3 extends over 15 amino acids. The CDR3 protein is CASWLESGNTGELFF. CDR3 in DNA: TGCGCCAGCTGGTTGGAGAGCGGGAACACCGGGGAGCTGTTTTTT.

The chain recombines TRBV7-9 with TRBJ2-5; TRBD1 agrees at 8 bases. The germline V gene has CDR1 SEHNR and CDR2 FQNEAQ (reference sequence). V dropped 4 bases and J dropped 6; count of bases not matched to a gene: 7. This CDR3 spans 14 amino acids. The CDR3 here is CASSSGTGTKTQYF. For the CDR3, the DNA is TGTGCCAGCAGCTCCGGGACAGGAACAAAGACCCAGTACTTC.

The chain carries TRBV6-5 and TRBJ1-2; 7 bases align to TRBD1. V was pared by 5 bases and J by 1 base, with 4 bases of the junction left unmatched. Germline V gene data show CDR1 as MNHEY and CDR2 as SVGAGI. The CDR3 sequence is 14 residues long. Here the CDR3 DNA reads TGTGCCAGCAGTAGGGACAGAAGTAACTATGGCTACACCTTC. This codes for CASSRDRSNYGYTF.